These 11 T cell receptor beta chains came from one sample sequenced in a study of blood T cell repertoires in COVID-19. Libraries were prepared by immunoSEQ multiplex PCR; TCRdb keeps only in-frame clonotypes and omits some of them. This table has 50,000 to 70,000 clones, just over 70% appearing once. The sequenced sample was PBMCs or T cells enriched from blood (not recorded which). These receptors all stem from an older woman who had been exposed to COVID-19.

The chain is built from TRBV19 and TRBJ2-7; 9 nucleotides match TRBD2. Germline V lookup: CDR1 LNHDA, CDR2 SQIVND (reference sequence). The junction had 6 bases not matched to a gene; V was cut back by 3 bases and J by 3 bases. The CDR3 covers 15 residues. The CDR3 coding sequence is TGTGCCAGTAGTATCTCTAGCGGGAAAATCTACGAGCAGTACTTC. Protein sequence: CASSISSGKIYEQYF.

The chain recombines TRBV10-1 with TRBJ2-2; 7 bases fit TRBD2. Germline V lookup: CDR1 WNHNN, CDR2 SYGVQD (reference sequence). V shed 4 bases and J 4 bases; nucleotides not matched to a gene: 6. The CDR3 loop spans 15 amino acids. The CDR3 is CASSAILAATGELFF. The CDR3 DNA follows: TGCGCCAGCAGTGCCATCCTAGCGGCCACCGGGGAGCTGTTTTTT.

The chain joins TRBV10-3 to TRBJ1-6; 8 nucleotides agree with TRBD1. The CDR3 loop spans 20 amino acids. Germline V gene data show CDR1 as ENHRY and CDR2 as SYGVKD. V gave up 4 bases and J gave up 14 bases; unmatched junction bases: 28. In DNA, the CDR3 is TGTGCCATCAGTGGCGGGTGGGGGGACAGGAGCCGTCAGGACCGGGAAGCCCTCCACTTT. Translation: CAISGGWGDRSRQDREALHF.

The chain combines TRBV10-3 with TRBJ1-2; D gene unclear. This CDR3 is 16 amino acids long. Germline CDR1 reads ENHRY; CDR2 reads SYGVKD. V lost 2 bases to trimming and J lost 5 bases, with 18 bases between them. DNA for the CDR3: TGTGCCATCAGTGAGAGCCAGCACATGCAGGCTTATGGCTACACCTTC. As protein: CAISESQHMQAYGYTF.

This chain connects TRBV6-2 or TRBV6-3 to TRBJ2-7, with 10 bases aligning to TRBD1. V was clipped by 1 base and J by 2 bases; unmatched bases: 5. This CDR3 has 16 amino acids. Germline V gives CDR1 MNHEY, CDR2 SVGEGT. The CDR3 nucleotides are TGTGCCAGCAGTTACTTTTGGGGACAGGGGACCTACGAGCAGTACTTC. It translates to CASSYFWGQGTYEQYF.

This clone was counted a few times. The V gene is TRBV11-2, the J gene TRBJ2-7, with 7 bases fitting TRBD1. The CDR3 length is 15 residues. The germline CDR1 and CDR2 sequences are SGHAT and FQNNGV. Germline trimming cut 0 bases from V and 6 bases from J; bases unmatched to any gene: 8. CDR3 protein: CASSLDTGRGTEQYF. The CDR3 DNA follows: TGTGCCAGCAGCTTAGATACGGGCAGGGGGACCGAGCAGTACTTC.

V is TRBV28 and J is TRBJ1-4; D is uncertain. V was shortened by 8 bases and J by 0 bases, with 7 bases between the two germline ends. Germline V gene sequence: CDR1 MDHEN, CDR2 SYDVKM. CDR3 size: 13 residues. The CDR3 bases are TGTGCCAGCGGCGGATCAACTAATGAAAAACTGTTTTTT. This codes for CASGGSTNEKLFF.

The rearrangement links TRBV10-3 to TRBJ2-3, with 11 bases that match TRBD2. Trimming cost V 9 bases and J 6 bases; bases outside gene matches: 8. Germline CDR1 is ENHRY and CDR2 is SYGVKD. The CDR3 totals 14 residues. Here the CDR3 reads CAMKTSGNGDTQYF. Here the CDR3 DNA reads TGTGCCATGAAGACTAGCGGGAACGGGGATACGCAGTATTTT.

The rearrangement uses TRBV27 and TRBJ1-5; maybe TRBD1 (6 bases). Germline-derived CDR1 and CDR2 are MNHEY and SMNVEV (reference sequence). CDR3 length equals 17 residues. Trimming removed 10 bases from V and 4 bases from J, with 26 bases in between. The CDR3, as DNA: TGTGCCACCCGACCGACTCCTCAGGGGCGCGGGAATCAGCCCCAGCATTTT. Encoded protein: CATRPTPQGRGNQPQHF.

This clone has ten or more counts. This chain uses TRBV19 with TRBJ1-5; 8 bases map to TRBD1. Germline V gene data show CDR1 as LNHDA and CDR2 as SQIVND (reference sequence). There are 13 residues in the CDR3. The junction had 6 bases not matched to a gene; V was cut back by 3 bases and J by 11 bases. The CDR3 sequence is CASSIRDRPSQHF. DNA of the CDR3: TGTGCCAGTAGTATCCGGGACAGGCCGTCCCAGCATTTT.

This clone was detected only a few times. The chain couples TRBV5-6 to TRBJ2-7, with 8 bases aligning to TRBD1. The CDR3 spans 13 residues. Trimming cost V 4 bases and J 7 bases; bases outside gene matches: 7. Germline-derived CDR1 and CDR2 are SGHDT and YYEEEE. CDR3 residues: CASSTGQGKEQYF. CDR3 DNA: TGTGCCAGCAGCACAGGACAGGGCAAGGAGCAGTACTTC.